This T cell receptor (beta chain) originates from a study of graft-versus-host responses after intestinal transplantation. Whole-study context: The study gave all recipients anti-thymocyte globulin induction, then tacrolimus and steroids for 2 to 3 years. Study-wide points: Early declines in HvG clones that occurred post-transplant were associated with peak circulating GvH clone levels.

There are a few counts of this clone. The antigen is not known. Germline V gives CDR1 SGHAT, CDR2 FQNNGV. The CDR3 runs to 15 residues. V was pared by 5 bases and J by 6 bases, with 16 bases between. Libraries were prepared by immunoSEQ multiplex PCR; TCRdb keeps only in-frame clonotypes and omits some of them. The repertoire holds about 16,000 clones, with less than 85% as singletons. Intraepithelial plus lamina propria lymphocytes were released by processing graft tissue. This chain connects TRBV11-2 to TRBJ2-2, with a weak D call TRBD2 (7 bases). This TCR was sampled from a human patient who received an intestinal transplant, so some T cells may come from the graft donor. Sequenced here: ileum tissue, sampled roughly 3.5 months after intestinal transplant. The DNA of the CDR3 is TGTGCCAGCAGCCGAGGGACGGGGGGCGCCGGGGAGCTGTTTTTT. Protein sequence: CASSRGTGGAGELFF.